These T cell receptor beta chains were read from a single sample in a study of CD8 T cells in ankylosing spondylitis. TCRdb recomputed calls from the 5' RACE reads with MiXCR, one row per CDR3 protein. This table has 200,000 or so distinct CDR3 sequences, about 20% appearing once. Input material: blood, either unsorted or a sorted T cell fraction (not recorded which). The origin of the receptors is a male donor between 5 and 29 years old with ankylosing spondylitis or in good health (not recorded which). Each CDR3 is given with its conserved first and last residue. Fields, in order: CDR3 length, D gene, clone size, J gene, V gene, CDR3 protein, CDR3 DNA. D genes are given only for firm matches. Expanded clones are given a class, and other clones once, few, many or no size at all.

len: 14; d_gene: .; abundance: many; j_gene: TRBJ2-7; v_gene: TRBV30; CDR3aa: CAWSPEGPRYEQYF; CDR3nt: TGTGCCTGGAGTCCTGAAGGGCCGCGGTACGAGCAGTACTTC
len: 14; d_gene: .; abundance: .; j_gene: TRBJ2-3; v_gene: TRBV29-1; CDR3aa: CSVGKRLSTDTQYF; CDR3nt: TGCAGCGTTGGGAAGCGGTTAAGCACAGATACGCAGTATTTT
len: 13; d_gene: .; abundance: .; j_gene: TRBJ2-1; v_gene: TRBV20-1; CDR3aa: CRARVAANNEQFF; CDR3nt: TGCAGGGCCAGAGTAGCGGCAAACAATGAGCAGTTCTTC
len: 15; d_gene: TRBD2; abundance: many; j_gene: TRBJ2-1; v_gene: TRBV12-3/TRBV12-4; CDR3aa: CASSLAASGYNEQFF; CDR3nt: TGTGCCAGCAGTTTAGCTGCTAGCGGCTACAATGAGCAGTTCTTC
len: 15; d_gene: .; abundance: many; j_gene: TRBJ2-1; v_gene: TRBV5-1; CDR3aa: CASSLSGPSYNEQFF; CDR3nt: TGCGCCAGCAGCTTATCGGGGCCCTCCTACAATGAGCAGTTCTTC
len: 15; d_gene: TRBD1; abundance: many; j_gene: TRBJ1-5; v_gene: TRBV24-1; CDR3aa: CATSGVGQGKQPQHF; CDR3nt: TGTGCCACCAGTGGTGTGGGACAGGGTAAGCAGCCCCAGCATTTT
len: 14; d_gene: TRBD1; abundance: many; j_gene: TRBJ2-1; v_gene: TRBV29-1; CDR3aa: CSATLRTGVNEQFF; CDR3nt: TGCAGCGCCACACTCCGCACAGGGGTCAATGAGCAGTTCTTC
len: 16; d_gene: TRBD2; abundance: many; j_gene: TRBJ2-1; v_gene: TRBV6-2/TRBV6-3; CDR3aa: CASSRGTSGFYNEQFF; CDR3nt: TGTGCCAGCAGCCGAGGGACTAGCGGCTTCTACAATGAGCAGTTCTTC
len: 15; d_gene: TRBD2; abundance: .; j_gene: TRBJ2-7; v_gene: TRBV6-5; CDR3aa: CASSYSLAASYEQYF; CDR3nt: TGTGCCAGCAGTTACTCACTAGCGGCATCCTACGAGCAGTACTTC
len: 14; d_gene: TRBD1; abundance: .; j_gene: TRBJ1-4; v_gene: TRBV12-3/TRBV12-4; CDR3aa: CASRRQGTNEKLFF; CDR3nt: TGTGCCAGCAGGCGACAGGGAACTAATGAAAAACTGTTTTTT